The table lists the clone carrying this T cell receptor (beta chain) with many counts. The record originates from a study of patients and donors after allogeneic stem cell transplantation. Germline CDR1 reads KGHDR; CDR2 reads SFDVKD. This CDR3 has 14 residues. The V end was cut by 1 base, the J end by 5 bases, with 10 bases between. TCRdb used MiXCR to reprocess the RT-PCR reads, holding one entry per CDR3 protein. The data contain about 410,000 distinct CDR3 sequences, roughly 16% of them singletons. The receptor was derived from a human donor who was either an allogeneic HSCT recipient or a stem cell or donor lymphocyte infusion donor (not recorded which). It is not recorded whose cells these are; they may come from a transplant donor. Material: blood, either unsorted or a sorted T cell fraction (not recorded which). The genes are TRBV24-1 and TRBJ2-5; perhaps D is TRBD1 or TRBD2 (5 bases each). The CDR3 loop reads CATSDLWGSETQYF. DNA for the CDR3: TGTGCCACCAGTGATTTATGGGGGAGTGAGACCCAGTACTTC.